This entry lists 14 T cell receptor beta chains sequenced from one sample in a study of shared clonotypes between healthy human individuals. The protocol was immunoSEQ multiplex PCR, while the TCRdb copy is restricted to in-frame clones and leaves out a portion. The sample yields around 2.5 million clones, more than 85% seen once. Sequences were obtained from naive CD4+ T cells from PBMCs. Subset in this sample: CD45RA+ positively selected. These receptor sequences come from a man younger than 35 in good health. Some clones in this sample may be carry-over from other donors' samples.

V usage is TRBV28 and J usage is TRBJ2-3; maybe TRBD1 (6 bases). The length of the CDR3 is 14 residues. Trimming took off 3 bases at V and 10 bases at J, with 17 bases between the two ends. Germline assignment: CDR1 MDHEN and CDR2 SYDVKM. The CDR3 sequence is CASSLGATGTAQYF. The CDR3, as DNA: TGTGCCAGCAGTTTGGGGGCCACAGGCACGGCGCAGTATTTT.

The V gene is TRBV7-8, the J gene TRBJ1-2, with D unresolved. This CDR3 contains 15 residues. V lost 4 bases and J lost 0, with 12 bases in between. Germline lookup yields CDR1 SGHVS and CDR2 FQNEAQ. CDR3 DNA: TGTGCCAGCAGCTCACGGGCCCAAGCTAACTATGGCTACACCTTC. This gives the protein CASSSRAQANYGYTF.

This clone was counted once. This sequence joins TRBV9 and TRBJ2-2; TRBD1 matches at 7 bases. J lost 7 bases, V lost 0 bases, and 6 bases had no gene match. This CDR3 is built from 15 residues. Germline V gives CDR1 SGDLS, CDR2 YYNGEE. CDR3 nucleotides: TGTGCCAGCAGCGTAGCCGGACAGGCAGGCGGGGAGCTGTTTTTT. Translating it yields CASSVAGQAGGELFF.

This chain connects TRBV9 to TRBJ1-5; D perhaps matches TRBD1 (5 bases). The CDR3 sequence is 14 residues long. Germline V gene sequence: CDR1 SGDLS, CDR2 YYNGEE. Trimming took 7 bases from V and 1 from J, leaving 12 bases between them. CDR3 residues: CASGASLSNQPQHF. CDR3 nucleotide sequence: TGTGCCAGCGGGGCCTCCTTAAGCAATCAGCCCCAGCATTTT.

This sequence joins TRBV29-1 and TRBJ2-3; TRBD2 might be the D (6 bases). CDR1 SQVTM and CDR2 ANQGSEA come from the germline V gene. V was cut by 4 bases and J by 4 bases, with 18 bases left in between. CDR3 size: 15 residues. CDR3 sequence: CSVGSGGSSADTQYF. For the CDR3, the DNA is TGCAGCGTTGGAAGCGGAGGGTCTAGCGCAGATACGCAGTATTTT.

The V gene is TRBV7-2, the J gene TRBJ2-5; the match to TRBD2 covers 8 bases. J was trimmed by 2 bases and V by 5 bases; bases with no gene match: 7. The CDR3 spans 15 residues. Looked up from germline, CDR1 is SGHTA and CDR2 is FQGNSA. This CDR3 is CASSRRASGQETQYF. The CDR3 nucleotides are TGTGCCAGCAGCCGGCGGGCTAGCGGGCAAGAGACCCAGTACTTC.

The CDR3 protein is CASQAGANPNEKLFF. The CDR3, as DNA: TGTGCCAGTCAGGCGGGGGCGAACCCAAATGAAAAACTGTTTTTT. The chain joins TRBV28 to TRBJ1-4; D may be TRBD1 (6 bases). Trimming left V 9 bases short and J 5 bases short, with 19 bases between. The CDR3 spans 15 residues. Germline V gene sequence: CDR1 MDHEN, CDR2 SYDVKM.

The chain couples TRBV27 to TRBJ2-2, with D possibly matching TRBD2 (6 bases). With 5 bases removed from V and 0 bases from J, the gap between germline ends came to 13 bases. The CDR3 runs to 16 residues. Germline values: CDR1 MNHEY, CDR2 SMNVEV (reference sequence). Here the CDR3 reads CASSRRAGSNTGELFF. The CDR3 region has the DNA TGTGCCAGCAGTCGTAGGGCGGGGTCGAACACCGGGGAGCTGTTTTTT.

V and J are TRBV6-1 and TRBJ2-5, with 10 bases that match TRBD2. CDR3 length equals 14 residues. The germline V gene encodes CDR1 MNHNS and CDR2 SASEGT. The V and J ends lost 9 bases and 6 bases, in that order; junction bases with no gene match: 10. CDR3 loop: CASGAAGGGQTQYF. The CDR3 region has the DNA TGTGCCAGTGGGGCAGCGGGAGGGGGACAGACCCAGTACTTC.

In DNA form, the CDR3 reads TGTGCCAGCCAGGCGAGGGGTAGCTACGAGCAGTACTTC. It is translated as CASQARGSYEQYF. The V call is TRBV2, the J call TRBJ2-7, with D perhaps matching TRBD1 or TRBD2 (5 bases each). CDR1 is SNHLY and CDR2 is FYNNEI in the germline V gene. The CDR3 consists of 13 residues. V was clipped by 8 bases and J by 3 bases, with 14 bases between them. Supplemented by reference TRBV2 and TRBJ2-7, the full variable domain reads EPEVTQTPSHQVTQMGQEVILRCVPISNHLYFYWYRQILGQKVEFLVSFYNNEISEKSEIFDDQFSVERPDGSNFTLKIRSTKLEDSAMYFCASQARGSYEQYFGPGTRLTVT.

The chain joins TRBV2 to TRBJ2-5; 7 bases line up with TRBD2. Germline CDR1 and CDR2: SNHLY and FYNNEI. After removal of 7 bases from V and 5 bases from J, the junction contained 13 bases not matched to a gene. The CDR3 is 15 amino acids. The CDR3 is CASTLLTSPGETQYF. The CDR3 DNA reads TGTGCCAGCACCCTCTTGACTAGCCCCGGGGAGACCCAGTACTTC.

V gene TRBV20-1 combines with J gene TRBJ2-5; perhaps TRBD2 as D (7 bases). The CDR3 has 10 amino acids. From germline, CDR1 is DFQATT and CDR2 SNEGSKA (reference sequence). As DNA, the CDR3 is TGCGGAGGGGGGGGAGAGACCCAGTACTTC. Protein product: CGGGGETQYF.

With respect to this clone: This sample includes further DNA sequences coding for the same CDR3. The chain carries TRBV29-1 and TRBJ2-3; 11 bases align to TRBD2. CDR1 and CDR2 (germline): SQVTM, ANQGSEA. V trimming: 6 bases; J trimming: 2 bases; junction bases outside the gene matches: 4. The CDR3 spans 14 residues. CDR3 amino acids: CSVAGLADTDTQYF. The CDR3 DNA follows: TGCAGCGTCGCGGGACTAGCGGACACAGATACGCAGTATTTT.

V gene TRBV9 combines with J gene TRBJ2-5; D might be TRBD1 (6 bases). Between the trimmed V and J ends, which lost 0 bases and 1 base, there was a span of 10 bases. The CDR3 sequence is 15 residues long. Per germline, CDR1 SGDLS and CDR2 YYNGEE. CDR3 amino acids: CASSVVLGGQETQYF. CDR3 bases: TGTGCCAGCAGCGTAGTGTTAGGGGGCCAAGAGACCCAGTACTTC.